The source of this T cell receptor beta chain is a study of shared clonotypes between healthy human individuals. In the study overall: Plates per donor: three CD4 naive, three CD4 memory, two CD8 naive, one CD8 memory.

From CD4+ cells came CD45RA+ naive and CD45RA-negative memory subsets. About this clone itself: Antigen specificity is unknown.

Looked up from germline, CDR1 is MDHEN and CDR2 is SYDVKM. Unmatched junction bases numbered 3, after V lost 5 bases and J lost 3 bases. The length of the CDR3 is 15 residues. Generated by immunoSEQ multiplex PCR, the TCRdb table keeps only in-frame clones and is missing some. The table shows over a million clones, with approximately 78% occurring only once. Study results and limitations: Compared with clonotypes that all four donors shared, non-shared clonotypes had lower generation probabilities.

Material: memory CD4+ T cells from PBMCs. Subset: CD45RA-negative fraction. The genes are TRBV28 and TRBJ1-5, with 11 bases fitting TRBD1. This receptor was obtained from a man aged 18 to 35 in good health. Some clones in this sample may be carry-over from other donors' samples. The DNA for the CDR3 is TGTGCCAGCAGTCGGACAGGGGGCCTCAATCAGCCCCAGCATTTT. Translating it yields CASSRTGGLNQPQHF.